Listed below are T cell receptor beta chains from one sample, sequenced in a study of cytomegalovirus exposure and HLA in healthy donors. Clones were sequenced by immunoSEQ multiplex PCR, and TCRdb holds only the in-frame ones, with some missing. There are around 240,000 clones in the sample; 90% occur only once, and approximately 0.34% lies in the top ten. The sample was PBMCs. The origin of the receptors is a young woman in good health and CMV-seronegative. The CDR3 runs from the conserved cysteine through the conserved F or W. D genes are given only for firm matches. Rows give clone size only sometimes, using once, few, many, or a class for an expanded clone.

V gene: TRBV7-2
clone size: NA
D gene: TRBD1
J gene: TRBJ1-5
CDR3 DNA: TGTGCCAGCAGCCCGGAACAGGGGGCAGCCCAGCATTTT
CDR3 protein: CASSPEQGAAQHF

V gene: TRBV11-3
clone size: NA
D gene: NA
J gene: TRBJ1-1
CDR3 DNA: TGTGCCAGCAGCACAAACCAGGGAACGAACACTGAAGCTTTCTTT
CDR3 protein: CASSTNQGTNTEAFF

V gene: TRBV7-6
clone size: NA
D gene: TRBD1
J gene: TRBJ2-5
CDR3 DNA: TGTGCCAGCAGCTTAGGAGGGACAGGGTTGAGGGAGACCCAGTACTTC
CDR3 protein: CASSLGGTGLRETQYF

V gene: TRBV7-9
clone size: once
D gene: TRBD1
J gene: TRBJ2-4
CDR3 DNA: TGTGCCAGCAGCTTGACAGGGCTGAAAACTACCATAGCCAAAAACATTCAGTACTTC
CDR3 protein: CASSLTGLKTTIAKNIQYF

V gene: TRBV28
clone size: NA
D gene: TRBD1
J gene: TRBJ2-7
CDR3 DNA: TGTGCCAGCAGTTCTACCGGGACAGGGGCCTACGAGCAGTACTTC
CDR3 protein: CASSSTGTGAYEQYF

V gene: TRBV5-6
clone size: NA
D gene: NA
J gene: TRBJ2-7
CDR3 DNA: TGTGCCAGCACCGCGGGACTCGCCTACGAGCAGTACTTC
CDR3 protein: CASTAGLAYEQYF

V gene: TRBV6-4
clone size: once
D gene: TRBD1
J gene: TRBJ1-2
CDR3 DNA: TGTGCCAGCAGTGACGAACCGGGACAGAGCTATGGCTACACCTTC
CDR3 protein: CASSDEPGQSYGYTF

V gene: TRBV18
clone size: NA
D gene: TRBD1
J gene: TRBJ2-2
CDR3 DNA: TGTGCCAGCTCATTTACTGTCACAGGGGGCACGAACACCGGGGAGCTGTTTTTT
CDR3 protein: CASSFTVTGGTNTGELFF

V gene: TRBV28
clone size: NA
D gene: TRBD1
J gene: TRBJ2-1
CDR3 DNA: TGTGCCAGCAGTACAGGGGTAGCGGGACAGGGGCCGTTCTTC
CDR3 protein: CASSTGVAGQGPFF

V gene: TRBV4-1
clone size: NA
D gene: NA
J gene: TRBJ1-1
CDR3 DNA: TGCGCCAGCAGCCAAACCCCAGTGAACACTGAAGCTTTCTTT
CDR3 protein: CASSQTPVNTEAFF

V gene: TRBV10-2
clone size: NA
D gene: TRBD2
J gene: TRBJ2-3
CDR3 DNA: TGCGCCAGCAGTGAGTTGGCGGTTTGGCTAGCGGGGGGGCTCGTCTCAGATACGCAGTATTTT
CDR3 protein: CASSELAVWLAGGLVSDTQYF

V gene: TRBV7-2
clone size: NA
D gene: NA
J gene: TRBJ1-6
CDR3 DNA: TGTGCCAGCAGCTTAAGGACAGACTCCTATAATTCACCCCTCCACTTT
CDR3 protein: CASSLRTDSYNSPLHF

V gene: TRBV5-4
clone size: NA
D gene: TRBD2
J gene: TRBJ2-1
CDR3 DNA: TGTGCCAGCAGCTTGCAAGCGGGGGGGAACAATGAGCAGTTCTTC
CDR3 protein: CASSLQAGGNNEQFF

V gene: TRBV27
clone size: NA
D gene: NA
J gene: TRBJ1-2
CDR3 DNA: TGTGCCAGCAGTAGCACCTTTGGGGGCGCAAATGGCTACACCTTC
CDR3 protein: CASSSTFGGANGYTF

V gene: TRBV27
clone size: NA
D gene: TRBD1
J gene: TRBJ1-5
CDR3 DNA: TGTGCCAGCAGTTCAATCTCCGGGACAGGGGGCTTCATGGGCAATCAGCCCCAGCATTTT
CDR3 protein: CASSSISGTGGFMGNQPQHF

V gene: TRBV19
clone size: NA
D gene: TRBD1
J gene: TRBJ1-2
CDR3 DNA: TGTGCCAGTAGTCCTGGGACAGATCTCGGGGTTGGCTACACCTTC
CDR3 protein: CASSPGTDLGVGYTF

V gene: TRBV27
clone size: once
D gene: TRBD1
J gene: TRBJ1-5
CDR3 DNA: TGTGCCAGCAGAAGGACAGGGCTCAATCAGCCCCAGCATTTT
CDR3 protein: CASRRTGLNQPQHF

V gene: TRBV7-2
clone size: NA
D gene: TRBD1
J gene: TRBJ1-2
CDR3 DNA: TGTGCCAGCAGCTTAGCGCCGGGACAGGGGGTAATCCCCACCTTC
CDR3 protein: CASSLAPGQGVIPTF

V gene: TRBV7-9
clone size: NA
D gene: TRBD1
J gene: TRBJ1-2
CDR3 DNA: TGTGCCAGCAGCTTAAGACCGGGACAGGGGAGTTATGGCTACACCTTC
CDR3 protein: CASSLRPGQGSYGYTF

V gene: TRBV4-1
clone size: NA
D gene: TRBD2
J gene: TRBJ2-1
CDR3 DNA: TGCGCCAGCAGCCAAACACTAGCGGCCTCCTACAATGAGCAGTTCTTC
CDR3 protein: CASSQTLAASYNEQFF

V gene: TRBV7-2
clone size: NA
D gene: NA
J gene: TRBJ2-5
CDR3 DNA: TGTGCCAGCAGCTTAGGGAGGGCAGGATCACAAGAGACCCAGTACTTC
CDR3 protein: CASSLGRAGSQETQYF

V gene: TRBV27
clone size: NA
D gene: NA
J gene: TRBJ2-3
CDR3 DNA: TGTGCCAGCAGCTCCCTCGCAGATACGCAGTATTTT
CDR3 protein: CASSSLADTQYF